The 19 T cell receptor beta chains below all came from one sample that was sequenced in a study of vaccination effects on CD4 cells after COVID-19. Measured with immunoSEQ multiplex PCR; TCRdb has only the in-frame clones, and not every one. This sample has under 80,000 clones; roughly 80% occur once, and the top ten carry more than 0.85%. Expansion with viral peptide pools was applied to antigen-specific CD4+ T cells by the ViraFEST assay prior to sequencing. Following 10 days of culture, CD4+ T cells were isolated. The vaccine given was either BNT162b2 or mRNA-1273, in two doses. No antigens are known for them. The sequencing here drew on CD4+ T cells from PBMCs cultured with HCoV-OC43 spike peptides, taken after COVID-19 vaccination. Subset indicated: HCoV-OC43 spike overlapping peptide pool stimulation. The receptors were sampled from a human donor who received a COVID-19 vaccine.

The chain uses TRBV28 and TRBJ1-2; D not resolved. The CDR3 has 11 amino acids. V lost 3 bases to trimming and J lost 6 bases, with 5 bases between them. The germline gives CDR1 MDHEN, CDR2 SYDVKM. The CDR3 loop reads CASSFSDGYTF. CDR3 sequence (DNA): TGTGCCAGCAGTTTTTCAGATGGCTACACCTTC.

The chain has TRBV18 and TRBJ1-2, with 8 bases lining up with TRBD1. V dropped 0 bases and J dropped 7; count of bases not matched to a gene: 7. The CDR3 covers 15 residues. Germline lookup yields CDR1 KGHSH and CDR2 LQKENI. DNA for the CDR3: TGTGCCAGCTCACCACCCACGGCAGGGGGCCTTGGCTACACCTTC. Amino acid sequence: CASSPPTAGGLGYTF.

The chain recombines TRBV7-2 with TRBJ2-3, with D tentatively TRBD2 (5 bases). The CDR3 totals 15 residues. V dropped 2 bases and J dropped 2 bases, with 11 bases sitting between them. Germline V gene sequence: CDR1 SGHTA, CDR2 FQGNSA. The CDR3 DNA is TGTGCCAGCAGCTTATCCGGGGTTCTCACAGATACGCAGTATTTT. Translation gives CASSLSGVLTDTQYF.

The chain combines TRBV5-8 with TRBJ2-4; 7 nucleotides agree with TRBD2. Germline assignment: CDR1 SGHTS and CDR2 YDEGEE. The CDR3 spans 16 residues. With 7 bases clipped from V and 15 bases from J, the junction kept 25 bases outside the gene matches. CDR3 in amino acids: CASPRGLSGAGQRGYF. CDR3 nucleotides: TGTGCCAGCCCCCGGGGCCTAAGCGGGGCCGGTCAAAGAGGGTACTTC.

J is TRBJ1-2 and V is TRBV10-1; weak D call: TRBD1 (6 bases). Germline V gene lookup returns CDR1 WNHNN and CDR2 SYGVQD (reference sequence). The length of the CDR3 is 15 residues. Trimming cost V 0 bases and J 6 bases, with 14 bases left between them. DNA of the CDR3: TGCGCCAGCAGTGAGTCGGTCAGGGGCCAGAATGGCTACACCTTC. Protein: CASSESVRGQNGYTF.

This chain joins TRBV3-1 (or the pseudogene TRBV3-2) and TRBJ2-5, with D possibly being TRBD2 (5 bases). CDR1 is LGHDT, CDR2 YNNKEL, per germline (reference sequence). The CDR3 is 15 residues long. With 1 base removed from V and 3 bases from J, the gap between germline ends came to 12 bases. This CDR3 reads CASSQGPPGKETQYF. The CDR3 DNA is TGTGCCAGCAGCCAAGGCCCCCCCGGGAAAGAGACCCAGTACTTC.

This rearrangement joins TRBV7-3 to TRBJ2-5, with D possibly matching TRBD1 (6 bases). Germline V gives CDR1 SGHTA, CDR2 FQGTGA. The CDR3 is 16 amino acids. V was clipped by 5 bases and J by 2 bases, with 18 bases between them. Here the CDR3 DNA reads TGTGCCAGCAGCCCCGGTTTCGGGACAACTCAAGAGACCCAGTACTTC. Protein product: CASSPGFGTTQETQYF.

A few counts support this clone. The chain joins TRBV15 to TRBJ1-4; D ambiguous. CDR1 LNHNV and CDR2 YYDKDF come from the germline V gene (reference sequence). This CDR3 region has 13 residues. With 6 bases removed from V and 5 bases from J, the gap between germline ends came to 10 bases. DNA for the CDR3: TGTGCCACCAGTCCGGGTCAGAATGAAAAACTGTTTTTT. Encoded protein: CATSPGQNEKLFF. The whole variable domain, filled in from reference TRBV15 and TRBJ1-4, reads DAMVIQNPRYQVTQFGKPVTLSCSQTLNHNVMYWYQQKSSQAPKLLFHYYDKDFNNEADTPDNFQSRRPNTSFCFLDIRSPGLGDTAMYLCATSPGQNEKLFFGSGTQLSVL.

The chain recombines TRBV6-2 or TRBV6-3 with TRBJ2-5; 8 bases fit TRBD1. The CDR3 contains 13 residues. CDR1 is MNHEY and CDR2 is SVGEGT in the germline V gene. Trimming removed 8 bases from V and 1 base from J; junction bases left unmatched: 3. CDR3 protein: CASGQGAQETQYF. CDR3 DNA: TGTGCCAGCGGCCAGGGGGCCCAAGAGACCCAGTACTTC.

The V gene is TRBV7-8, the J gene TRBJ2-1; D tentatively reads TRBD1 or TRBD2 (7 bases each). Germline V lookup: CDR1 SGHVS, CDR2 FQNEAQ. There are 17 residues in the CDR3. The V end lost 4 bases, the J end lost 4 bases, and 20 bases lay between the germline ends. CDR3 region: CASSSSRGGHTYNEQFF. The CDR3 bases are TGTGCCAGCAGCTCCTCCAGGGGGGGACACACGTACAATGAGCAGTTCTTC. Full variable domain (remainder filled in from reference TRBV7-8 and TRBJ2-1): GAGVSQSPRYKVAKRGQDVALRCDPISGHVSLFWYQQALGQGPEFLTYFQNEAQLDKSGLPSDRFFAERPEGSVSTLKIQRTQQEDSAVYLCASSSSRGGHTYNEQFFGPGTRLTVL.

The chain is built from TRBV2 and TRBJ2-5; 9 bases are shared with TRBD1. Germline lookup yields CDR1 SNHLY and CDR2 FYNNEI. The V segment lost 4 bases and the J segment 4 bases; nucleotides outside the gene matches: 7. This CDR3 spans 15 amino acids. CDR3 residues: CASSASGTGRETQYF. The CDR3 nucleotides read TGTGCCAGCAGTGCCTCCGGGACAGGGAGAGAGACCCAGTACTTC.

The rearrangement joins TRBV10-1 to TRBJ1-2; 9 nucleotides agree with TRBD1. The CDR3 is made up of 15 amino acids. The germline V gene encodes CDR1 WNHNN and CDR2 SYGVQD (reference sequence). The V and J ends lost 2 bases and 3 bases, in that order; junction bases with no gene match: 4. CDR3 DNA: TGCGCCAGCAGTGAGGGACAGGGGACCCACTATGGCTACACCTTC. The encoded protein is CASSEGQGTHYGYTF.

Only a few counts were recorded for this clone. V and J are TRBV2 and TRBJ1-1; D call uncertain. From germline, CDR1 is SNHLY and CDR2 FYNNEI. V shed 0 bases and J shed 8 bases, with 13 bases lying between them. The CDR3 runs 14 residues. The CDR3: CASSEAQIGAEAFF. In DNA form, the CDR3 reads TGTGCCAGCAGTGAAGCGCAAATCGGTGCCGAAGCTTTCTTT.

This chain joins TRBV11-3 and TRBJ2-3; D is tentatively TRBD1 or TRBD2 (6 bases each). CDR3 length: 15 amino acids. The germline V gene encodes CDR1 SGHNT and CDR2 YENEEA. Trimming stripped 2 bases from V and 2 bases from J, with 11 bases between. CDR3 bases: TGTGCCAGCAGCTTACGGGGGCACTCCACAGATACGCAGTATTTT. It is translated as CASSLRGHSTDTQYF.

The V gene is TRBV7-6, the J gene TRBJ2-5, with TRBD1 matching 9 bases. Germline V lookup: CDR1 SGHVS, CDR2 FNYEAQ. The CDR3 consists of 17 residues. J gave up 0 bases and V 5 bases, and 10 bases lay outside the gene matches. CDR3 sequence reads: CASSVQGATLYQETQYF. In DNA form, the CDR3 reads TGTGCCAGCAGCGTACAGGGGGCCACCTTGTACCAAGAGACCCAGTACTTC.

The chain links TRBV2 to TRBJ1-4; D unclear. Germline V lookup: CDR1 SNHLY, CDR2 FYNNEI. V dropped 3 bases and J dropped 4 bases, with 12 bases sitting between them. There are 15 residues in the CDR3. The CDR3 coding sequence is TGTGCCAGCAGTGAGTTTGCGCCGAATAATGAAAAACTGTTTTTT. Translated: CASSEFAPNNEKLFF.

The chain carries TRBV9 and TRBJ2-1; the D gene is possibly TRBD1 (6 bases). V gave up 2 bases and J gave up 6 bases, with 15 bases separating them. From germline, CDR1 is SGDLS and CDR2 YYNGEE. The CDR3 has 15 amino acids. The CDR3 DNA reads TGTGCCAGCAGCGTTATGGACAGCTCCCTCAATGAGCAGTTCTTC. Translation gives CASSVMDSSLNEQFF.

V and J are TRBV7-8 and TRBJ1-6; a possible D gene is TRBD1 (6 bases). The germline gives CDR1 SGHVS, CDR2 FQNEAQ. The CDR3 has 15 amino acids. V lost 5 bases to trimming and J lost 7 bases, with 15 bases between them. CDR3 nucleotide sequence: TGTGCCAGCAGCCTACAGGGTTCCCGAAATTCACCCCTCCACTTT. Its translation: CASSLQGSRNSPLHF.

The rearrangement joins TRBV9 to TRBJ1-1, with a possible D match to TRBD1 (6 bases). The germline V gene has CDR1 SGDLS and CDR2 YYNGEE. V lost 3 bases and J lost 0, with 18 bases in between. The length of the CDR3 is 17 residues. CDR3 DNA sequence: TGTGCCAGCAGCGGCCTAGGCAGGGGAGCAATGAACACTGAAGCTTTCTTT. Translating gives CASSGLGRGAMNTEAFF.